The subject of this entry is one T cell receptor (beta chain). The V and J ends lost 10 bases and 7 bases, in that order; junction bases with no gene match: 7. The germline CDR1 and CDR2 sequences are MDHEN and SYDVKM. There are 13 residues in the CDR3. The data stem from a study of blood T cell repertoires in COVID-19. Clones were read by immunoSEQ multiplex PCR, and TCRdb kept only the in-frame ones, dropping some. The sample includes 180,000 or so clones, more than 80% of them seen just once. V gene TRBV28 combines with J gene TRBJ1-4; 9 bases map to TRBD1. The TCR originated in a man in his forties who had recovered from COVID-19. Sequences were obtained from PBMCs or T cells enriched from blood (not recorded which). The chain's CDR3 is CAIQGALGEKLFF. CDR3 nucleotide sequence: TGTGCCATACAGGGGGCGTTAGGTGAAAAACTGTTTTTT.